The 24 T cell receptor beta chains in this list originate from one sample, sequenced in a study of T-cell memory formation after mild COVID-19 (dated by TCRdb to the early 2020s). The protocol used for the library was 5' RACE. The data were produced on an Illumina NovaSeq 6000. TCRdb's own reprocessing of the public reads used fastp at Q25 and MiXCR and kept productive beta chains. Each record represents a unique CDR3 protein, reported with the most common genes and DNA among its rows. This sample holds 450,000 or so distinct CDR3 sequences; around 18% were observed only once. Around 8% of the sample is taken by the ten largest. The sample consisted of PBMCs or a T cell subset sorted from them (not recorded which). All receptors derive from an adult woman who had mild COVID-19 (a few samples of this study predate the infection). The sample titles of this study are shuffled in the database, so cell type and time point are left out; the donor was told from shared clones.

The chain links TRBV12-3 or TRBV12-4 to TRBJ1-1; unclear D gene. Trimming removed 9 bases at V and 6 bases at J, with 17 bases between. The CDR3 has 13 residues. The CDR3 sequence: CASSGVPGAEAFF. As DNA, the CDR3 is TGTGCCAGTAGCGGAGTGCCGGGTGCTGAAGCTTTCTTT.

The V call is TRBV6-2 or TRBV6-3, the J call TRBJ2-3; TRBD2 matches at 14 bases. CDR1 MNHEY and CDR2 SVGEGT come from the germline V gene. The CDR3 contains 16 residues. The trim removed 6 bases at V and 4 bases at J, leaving 6 bases unmatched. CDR3 in amino acids: CASRKMGLAGADTQYF. As DNA, the CDR3 is TGTGCCAGCAGAAAGATGGGACTAGCGGGAGCAGATACGCAGTATTTT.

This clonotype was seen more than once but under ten times. The chain is built from TRBV5-1 and TRBJ1-6; tentatively, D is TRBD1 (6 bases). CDR1 is SGHRS and CDR2 is YFSETQ in the germline V gene. V was clipped by 4 bases and J by 5 bases, with 13 bases between them. This CDR3 contains 15 residues. DNA of the CDR3: TGCGCCAGCAGCCCGGGGGCAGGAGATAATTCACCCCTCCACTTT. It is translated as CASSPGAGDNSPLHF.

The chain joins TRBV18 to TRBJ2-5; D not resolved. The V gene's germline CDR1 is KGHSH and CDR2 LQKENI. CDR3 length: 14 residues. V shed 2 bases and J shed 5 bases, with 12 bases lying between them. This CDR3 reads CASSPDRMGETQYF. The CDR3 DNA sequence: TGTGCCAGCTCACCAGACCGAATGGGGGAGACCCAGTACTTC.

V gene TRBV6-5 combines with J gene TRBJ2-7, with D perhaps matching TRBD1 (5 bases). This CDR3 spans 16 amino acids. CDR1 is MNHEY and CDR2 is SVGAGI in the germline V gene. The V end was cut by 5 bases, the J end by 0 bases, with 17 bases between. In DNA form, the CDR3 reads TGTGCCAGCAGTCCCGGCAGTGGGGCAGTCTCCTACGAGCAGTACTTC. It codes for CASSPGSGAVSYEQYF.

The genes are TRBV11-2 and TRBJ2-1; 8 bases line up with TRBD2. With V trimmed by 6 bases and J by 4 bases, 8 bases remained unmatched. CDR1 and CDR2 from the germline V gene are SGHAT and FQNNGV. The CDR3 runs to 15 residues. The CDR3 loop reads CASRPPGTRYNEQFF. The CDR3 nucleotides read TGTGCCAGCAGACCACCCGGGACTAGATACAATGAGCAGTTCTTC.

Here the CDR3 reads CASSPGGLDNEQFF. The CDR3 nucleotides read TGTGCCAGCAGTCCGGGGGGTTTGGACAATGAGCAGTTCTTC. V gene TRBV5-4 combines with J gene TRBJ2-1; 7 positions match TRBD2. Germline CDR1 is SGHNT and CDR2 is YYREEE (reference sequence). J was trimmed by 5 bases and V by 5 bases; bases with no gene match: 7. This CDR3 is built from 14 residues. Full variable domain (rest looked up from reference TRBV5-4 and TRBJ2-1): ETGVTQSPTHLIKTRGQQVTLRCSSQSGHNTVSWYQQALGQGPQFIFQYYREEENGRGNFPPRFSGLQFPNYSSELNVNALELDDSALYLCASSPGGLDNEQFFGPGTRLTVL.

The table lists this clonotype with many counts. This chain links TRBV24-1 with TRBJ2-3; the match to TRBD1 covers 11 bases. The CDR3 covers 16 residues. V shed 3 bases and J 3 bases; nucleotides not matched to a gene: 4. In germline, CDR1 is KGHDR, CDR2 SFDVKD. The CDR3 DNA reads as TGTGCCACCAGTGATCCTGGACAGGGGGCAACAGATACGCAGTATTTT. The encoded protein is CATSDPGQGATDTQYF.

The rearrangement joins TRBV6-5 to TRBJ1-4, with D possibly being TRBD1 (5 bases). This CDR3 contains 15 residues. Trimming removed 6 bases from V and 4 bases from J, with 15 bases in between. The germline CDR1 and CDR2 sequences are MNHEY and SVGAGI. The CDR3 sequence is CASSPQGTVNEKLFF. In nucleotides, the CDR3 is TGTGCCAGCAGCCCCCAAGGGACGGTTAATGAAAAACTGTTTTTT.

This chain connects TRBV20-1 to TRBJ1-1; TRBD1 might be the D (5 bases). The germline V gene encodes CDR1 DFQATT and CDR2 SNEGSKA (reference sequence). This CDR3 contains 12 residues. Trimming shortened V by 3 bases and J by 6 bases, and 11 bases separated the two germline ends. The CDR3 DNA reads as TGCAGTGCTAGTGTGGGGGTTGCTGAAGCTTTCTTT. Its translation: CSASVGVAEAFF.

The V gene is TRBV7-6, the J gene TRBJ2-3; TRBD2 matches at 13 bases. After removal of 5 bases from V and 9 bases from J, the junction contained 8 bases not matched to a gene. The germline V gene encodes CDR1 SGHVS and CDR2 FNYEAQ. CDR3 length: 15 residues. The CDR3 here is CASSTRTSGGLTQYF. CDR3 nucleotide sequence: TGTGCCAGCAGCACCCGGACTAGCGGGGGTTTAACGCAGTATTTT.

The V gene is TRBV29-1, the J gene TRBJ2-3; 13 bases line up with TRBD2. Trimming took 2 bases from V and 3 from J; bases not matched to a gene: 5. Germline CDR1 reads SQVTM; CDR2 reads ANQGSEA. The CDR3 is made up of 16 amino acids. CDR3 sequence (DNA): TGCAGCGTTGAACCCGAGGGACTAGCGGGGACAGATACGCAGTATTTT. Translating it yields CSVEPEGLAGTDTQYF.

This chain links TRBV5-1 with TRBJ1-1, with D unresolved. Trimming took 2 bases from V and 6 from J, leaving 14 bases between them. There are 14 residues in the CDR3. Germline V gives CDR1 SGHRS, CDR2 YFSETQ. As DNA, the CDR3 is TGCGCCAGCAGCTTCGAAAGACCTGGGGCTGAAGCTTTCTTT. Its translation: CASSFERPGAEAFF.

The chain uses TRBV7-8 and TRBJ2-2; D gene ambiguous. CDR1 SGHVS and CDR2 FQNEAQ come from the germline V gene. The V end was cut by 5 bases, the J end by 5 bases, with 15 bases between. This CDR3 contains 15 residues. The CDR3 bases are TGTGCCAGCAGCGGTTCCGGGTCCAGGACCGGGGAGCTGTTTTTT. Translation: CASSGSGSRTGELFF.

This clonotype has more than one count but fewer than ten. This chain uses TRBV20-1 with TRBJ1-5, with D perhaps matching TRBD1 (6 bases). V was shortened by 4 bases and J by 6 bases, with 10 bases between the two germline ends. CDR3 length equals 12 residues. Germline V gives CDR1 DFQATT, CDR2 SNEGSKA (reference sequence). The chain's CDR3 is CSATGAGQPQHF. In DNA form, the CDR3 reads TGCAGTGCTACAGGGGCAGGTCAGCCCCAGCATTTT.

This sequence joins TRBV12-3 or TRBV12-4 and TRBJ2-6, with 8 bases lining up with TRBD1. The CDR3 extends over 17 amino acids. V lost 7 bases and J lost 1; bases outside the gene matches: 9. The CDR3 region has the DNA TGTGCCAGCATTAACAGGGGGGCCCAATCTGGGGCCAACGTCCTGACTTTC. It encodes CASINRGAQSGANVLTF.

V is TRBV19 and J is TRBJ1-1; possibly TRBD1 for D (5 bases). Germline V CDR1 and CDR2: LNHDA, SQIVND (reference sequence). V was pared by 7 bases and J by 4 bases, with 19 bases between. The CDR3 length is 15 residues. The CDR3 DNA follows: TGTGCCAGTACCCTAACGGGGGGTCTGAGCACTGAAGCTTTCTTT. Translated: CASTLTGGLSTEAFF.

The chain combines TRBV6-6 with TRBJ1-1; D is undetermined. The CDR3 runs to 14 residues. V was clipped by 5 bases and J by 1 base, with 11 bases between them. Germline CDR1 reads MNHNY; CDR2 reads SVGAGI (reference sequence). CDR3 sequence reads: CASSDLRENTEAFF. CDR3 in DNA: TGTGCCAGCAGTGACTTAAGGGAGAACACTGAAGCTTTCTTT.

This clonotype was counted at least ten times. The chain carries TRBV5-1 and TRBJ1-1, with a weak D call TRBD1 (5 bases). The germline CDR1 and CDR2 sequences are SGHRS and YFSETQ. With 1 base removed from V and 0 bases from J, the gap between germline ends came to 10 bases. The CDR3 is made up of 15 amino acids. CDR3 nucleotide sequence: TGCGCCAGCAGCTTGTCGACAGTCCTGAACACTGAAGCTTTCTTT. Its translation: CASSLSTVLNTEAFF.

Concerning this clonotype: Sequence at one end of the junction differs from germline and may be a read error. The V gene is TRBV7-9, the J gene TRBJ2-1, with TRBD2 identical over 11 bases. Germline CDR1 SEHNR, CDR2 FQNEAQ (reference sequence). The CDR3 contains 14 residues. The CDR3 bases are TGTGCCAGCAGCGTAGCGGGGGGGCCCCATGAGCAGTTCTTC. Translated: CASSVAGGPHEQFF.

The V call is TRBV5-6, the J call TRBJ2-1, with D unresolved. CDR1 and CDR2 from the germline V gene are SGHDT and YYEEEE. This CDR3 is 15 amino acids long. The V gene lost 0 bases and the J gene lost 0 bases, with 7 bases spanning the gap. The CDR3 reads CASSLEEFSYNEQFF. In DNA, the CDR3 is TGTGCCAGCAGCTTGGAGGAGTTCTCCTACAATGAGCAGTTCTTC.

This rearrangement joins TRBV5-1 to TRBJ2-6, with 9 bases that match TRBD2. This CDR3 has 19 residues. The germline CDR1 and CDR2 sequences are SGHRS and YFSETQ. The J segment lost 0 bases and the V segment lost 4 bases, leaving 11 bases of the junction unmatched. CDR3 sequence reads: CASSPLGREGHSGANVLTF. CDR3 nucleotide sequence: TGCGCCAGCAGCCCCCTGGGGCGGGAGGGCCACTCTGGGGCCAACGTCCTGACTTTC. The full variable domain, its missing parts supplied by reference TRBV5-1 and TRBJ2-6, is KAGVTQTPRYLIKTRGQQVTLSCSPISGHRSVSWYQQTPGQGLQFLFEYFSETQRNKGNFPGRFSGRQFSNSRSEMNVSTLELGDSALYLCASSPLGREGHSGANVLTFGAGSRLTVL.

This clonotype was seen only a few times. The V gene is TRBV5-5, the J gene TRBJ2-4; perhaps TRBD1 as D (6 bases). The CDR3 is 15 residues long. V lost 0 bases to trimming and J lost 3 bases, with 10 bases between them. The germline gives CDR1 SGHKS, CDR2 YYEKEE (reference sequence). The CDR3 sequence: CASSLEGVSKNIQYF. The DNA for the CDR3 is TGTGCCAGCAGCTTGGAGGGGGTTAGCAAAAACATTCAGTACTTC.

This clonotype has just a few counts. This sequence joins TRBV12-3 or TRBV12-4 and TRBJ2-7, with TRBD1 matching over 8 bases. J was trimmed by 6 bases and V by 9 bases; bases with no gene match: 7. The CDR3 consists of 12 residues. The CDR3 DNA follows: TGTGCCAGTACAGGGGGTGTTGGCGAGCAGTACTTC. Translation gives CASTGGVGEQYF.